These 17 T cell receptor beta chains were sequenced from one sample in a study of shared clonotypes between healthy human individuals. Here immunoSEQ multiplex PCR was the method, and the copy in TCRdb shows in-frame clones only, minus some. There are about 680,000 clones in the sample; less than 85% occur only once, and about 1.8% lies in the top ten. Sequenced: memory CD4+ T cells sorted from blood. Subset defined: CD45RA-negative fraction. The receptors were gathered from a woman aged 25 to 39 in good health.

The rearrangement joins TRBV28 to TRBJ2-4, with D perhaps TRBD2 (6 bases). CDR1 is MDHEN and CDR2 is SYDVKM in the germline V gene. Trimming cost V 11 bases and J 0 bases, with 11 bases left between them. The CDR3 runs to 13 residues. The CDR3 DNA reads as TGTGCCTCGGGGGATGTAGCCAAAAACATTCAGTACTTC. Translation: CASGDVAKNIQYF. Based on the CDR3 plus reference TRBV28 and TRBJ2-4, the full variable domain is DVKVTQSSRYLVKRTGEKVFLECVQDMDHENMFWYRQDPGLGLRLIYFSYDVKMKEKGDIPEGYSVSREKKERFSLILESASTNQTSMYLCASGDVAKNIQYFGAGTRLSVL.

V usage is TRBV18 and J usage is TRBJ2-7; D may be TRBD1 or TRBD2 (6 bases each). The ends were cut back, 5 bases at V and 3 bases at J, with 14 bases in the middle. From germline, CDR1 is KGHSH and CDR2 LQKENI. CDR3 length: 14 amino acids. The CDR3 loop reads CASSVAGQRYEQYF. Here the CDR3 DNA reads TGTGCCAGCTCAGTCGCGGGACAACGCTACGAGCAGTACTTC. The variable domain in full, with the rest retrieved from reference TRBV18 and TRBJ2-7, is NAGVMQNPRHLVRRRGQEARLRCSPMKGHSHVYWYRQLPEEGLKFMVYLQKENIIDESGMPKERFSAEFPKEGPSILRIQQVVRGDSAAYFCASSVAGQRYEQYFGPGTRLTVT.

The chain joins TRBV28 to TRBJ2-2, with D possibly matching TRBD2 (6 bases). V lost 5 bases and J lost 5, with 15 bases in between. The CDR3 is made up of 15 amino acids. CDR1 and CDR2 from the germline V gene are MDHEN and SYDVKM. CDR3 sequence reads: CASSLFRGSTGELFF. In nucleotides, the CDR3 is TGTGCCAGCAGTCTTTTCCGGGGGAGTACCGGGGAGCTGTTTTTT. Based on the CDR3 plus reference TRBV28 and TRBJ2-2, the full variable domain is DVKVTQSSRYLVKRTGEKVFLECVQDMDHENMFWYRQDPGLGLRLIYFSYDVKMKEKGDIPEGYSVSREKKERFSLILESASTNQTSMYLCASSLFRGSTGELFFGEGSRLTVL.

The rearrangement links TRBV4-2 to TRBJ2-1; 7 bases fit TRBD2. Trimming removed 1 base from V and 6 bases from J; junction bases left unmatched: 3. The germline CDR1 and CDR2 sequences are LGHNA and YNFKEQ. The CDR3 is 14 amino acids. CDR3 sequence reads: CASSQVVAGNEQFF. The CDR3 DNA follows: TGTGCCAGCAGCCAAGTCGTAGCGGGCAATGAGCAGTTCTTC.

J is TRBJ2-1 and V is TRBV23-1, with unresolved D. TRBV23-1 is an ORF for which the function is uncertain. V lost 0 bases, J lost 0 bases, and 9 bases lay in between. This CDR3 spans 16 amino acids. The CDR3 bases are TGCGCCAGCAGTCAATCGTGGTTGCGCTCCTACAATGAGCAGTTCTTC. This translates into CASSQSWLRSYNEQFF.

The genes are TRBV14 and TRBJ2-5, with no clear D. The J call may not be correct, given that the DNA end is closer to TRBJ2-7. Germline V gene lookup returns CDR1 SGHDN and CDR2 FVKESK. This CDR3 has 11 amino acids. CDR3 region: CASSREYEQYF. Written as DNA, the CDR3 is TGTGCCAGCAGTCGAGAATACGAGCAGTACTTC.

This chain links TRBV28 with TRBJ1-3; maybe TRBD1 (5 bases). Trimming left V 8 bases short and J 1 base short, with 12 bases between. This CDR3 region has 14 residues. Germline V gene lookup returns CDR1 MDHEN and CDR2 SYDVKM. CDR3 sequence reads: CASLEGLSGNTIYF. CDR3 DNA: TGTGCCAGCCTCGAGGGGCTTTCTGGAAACACCATATATTTT.

This chain joins TRBV9 and TRBJ1-5; D not resolved. Germline V gene data show CDR1 as SGDLS and CDR2 as YYNGEE. The CDR3 is 15 residues long. V lost 3 bases and J 8 bases, leaving 18 bases between the germline ends. CDR3 loop: CASSAGRLRGEPQHF. As DNA, the CDR3 is TGTGCCAGCAGCGCTGGACGGCTCCGAGGCGAGCCCCAGCATTTT. Drawing the rest from reference TRBV9 and TRBJ1-5, the complete variable domain is DSGVTQTPKHLITATGQRVTLRCSPRSGDLSVYWYQQSLDQGLQFLIQYYNGEERAKGNILERFSAQQFPDLHSELNLSSLELGDSALYFCASSAGRLRGEPQHFGDGTRLSIL.

The chain couples TRBV29-1 to TRBJ1-1; no clear D gene. CDR3 length equals 12 residues. Trimming took 5 bases from V and 1 from J, leaving 8 bases between them. Germline V CDR1 and CDR2: SQVTM, ANQGSEA. CDR3 nucleotides: TGCAGCGTTTCACAGACGAACACTGAAGCTTTCTTT. This translates into CSVSQTNTEAFF.

This chain links TRBV2 with TRBJ2-1, with 7 bases lining up with TRBD1. The J segment lost 8 bases and the V segment lost 11 bases, leaving 9 bases of the junction unmatched. Germline lookup yields CDR1 SNHLY and CDR2 FYNNEI. CDR3 length equals 12 residues. CDR3 DNA: TGTGCCGGAGGACAGGCTAGGGATGAGCAGTTCTTC. Translated: CAGGQARDEQFF.

The chain carries TRBV19 and TRBJ1-5; D is perhaps TRBD1 (6 bases). V was shortened by 3 bases and J by 8 bases, with 14 bases between the two germline ends. The CDR3 consists of 14 residues. CDR1 is LNHDA and CDR2 is SQIVND in the germline V gene (reference sequence). In DNA form, the CDR3 reads TGTGCCAGTAGTATTGGCGGGGGCCCGGAGCCCCAGCATTTT. Its translation is CASSIGGGPEPQHF.

Only one count was recorded for this clone. The chain carries TRBV19 and TRBJ2-4; D might be TRBD2 (6 bases). The CDR3 has 16 amino acids. Trimming left V 7 bases short and J 0 bases short, with 16 bases between. CDR1 is LNHDA, CDR2 SQIVND, per germline (reference sequence). Here the CDR3 reads CASKEGGGIAKNIQYF. CDR3 nucleotide sequence: TGTGCCAGTAAAGAGGGAGGCGGGATAGCCAAAAACATTCAGTACTTC.

This clone was picked up one time. The chain uses TRBV4-1 and TRBJ2-1; D perhaps matches TRBD2 (6 bases). Deletions cut 0 bases from V and 4 bases from J, with 13 bases between. The CDR3 covers 16 residues. The germline CDR1 and CDR2 sequences are MGHRA and YSYEKL. The CDR3 DNA follows: TGCGCCAGCAGCCAAGAAGGTCTAGCGTTTTACAATGAGCAGTTCTTC. Translated: CASSQEGLAFYNEQFF.

This chain links TRBV28 with TRBJ2-7; maybe TRBD2 (6 bases). Germline values: CDR1 MDHEN, CDR2 SYDVKM. This CDR3 is 15 amino acids long. Trimming cost V 3 bases and J 2 bases, with 14 bases left between them. CDR3 amino acids: CASSFLSGPPYEQYF. DNA for the CDR3: TGTGCCAGCAGTTTCCTTAGCGGCCCCCCCTACGAGCAGTACTTC. Variable domain in full (rest from reference TRBV28 and TRBJ2-7): DVKVTQSSRYLVKRTGEKVFLECVQDMDHENMFWYRQDPGLGLRLIYFSYDVKMKEKGDIPEGYSVSREKKERFSLILESASTNQTSMYLCASSFLSGPPYEQYFGPGTRLTVT.

The chain carries TRBV21-1 and TRBJ2-5. TRBV21-1 is reported as a pseudogene. CDR3 length: 16 amino acids. As DNA, the CDR3 is TGTGCCAGCAGCAAAGAGGGAACACCCTCCCAAGAGACCCAGTACTTC. This codes for CASSKEGTPSQETQYF.

CDR3 sequence: CSVGQAVTEAFF. Written as DNA, the CDR3 is TGCAGCGTTGGACAGGCGGTCACTGAAGCTTTCTTT. The chain combines TRBV29-1 with TRBJ1-1; tentative D call: TRBD1 (6 bases). Germline-derived CDR1 and CDR2 are SQVTM and ANQGSEA. The CDR3 contains 12 residues. Trimming shortened V by 4 bases and J by 4 bases, and 10 bases separated the two germline ends.

The chain uses TRBV7-9 and TRBJ1-3, with D perhaps matching TRBD1 (5 bases). The germline gives CDR1 SEHNR, CDR2 FQNEAQ (reference sequence). This CDR3 is 17 amino acids long. V shed 7 bases and J shed 4 bases, with 23 bases lying between them. This chain's CDR3 is CASTTPRGRKSGNTIYF. DNA for the CDR3: TGTGCCAGCACCACCCCACGGGGGAGGAAATCGGGAAACACCATATATTTT. Filled out from reference TRBV7-9 and TRBJ1-3, the complete variable domain reads DTGVSQNPRHKITKRGQNVTFRCDPISEHNRLYWYRQTLGQGPEFLTYFQNEAQLEKSRLLSDRFSAERPKGSFSTLEIQRTEQGDSAMYLCASTTPRGRKSGNTIYFGEGSWLTVV.